What follows describes a single T cell receptor beta chain. Its specificity is not known. This CDR3 is 16 amino acids long. Germline V CDR1 and CDR2: SGHRS, YFSETQ. Trimming cost V 4 bases and J 8 bases, with 21 bases left between them. The record originates from a study of T cell clonotyping in hematopoietic cell transplantation. About the research overall: Cytoreduction preceded collection of pretransplant recipient samples. Findings and limits, study-wide: Without cell sorting, CD4 versus CD8 contributions remain unresolved. Few recipient clonotypes overlapped donors; over 95% were de novo at given depth. Recipient TCR diversity dropped after transplant; expanded clonotypes rose from day 30 to 180.

Time point noted: recipient sample about 28 days before transplant, after cytoreduction. This table comes from immunoSEQ multiplex PCR, and its TCRdb copy is limited to in-frame clones, with some not included. The repertoire consists of about 21,000 clones, with roughly nine tenths occurring once and the leading ten covering roughly 3.5%. The rearrangement links TRBV5-1 to TRBJ1-4; D may be TRBD1 (5 bases). The receptor was isolated from a young man with biphenotypic leukemia. Some clones in this sample may be carry-over from other donors' samples. The sample in question was peripheral blood mononuclear cells, obtained before stem cell transplant. The CDR3: CASSPGDLRLEEKLFF. CDR3 DNA: TGCGCCAGCAGCCCGGGGGACCTTCGACTGGAGGAAAAACTGTTTTTT.